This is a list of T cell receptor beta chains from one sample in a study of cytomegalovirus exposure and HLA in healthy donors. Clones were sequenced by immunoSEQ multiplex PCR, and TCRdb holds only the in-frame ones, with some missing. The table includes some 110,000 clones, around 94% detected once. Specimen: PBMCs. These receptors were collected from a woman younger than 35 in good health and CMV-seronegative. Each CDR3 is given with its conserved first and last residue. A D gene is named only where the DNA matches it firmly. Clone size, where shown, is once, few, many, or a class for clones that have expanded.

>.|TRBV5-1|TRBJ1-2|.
CASSFGGVYGYTF
TGCGCCAGCAGCTTCGGGGGGGTCTATGGCTACACCTTC
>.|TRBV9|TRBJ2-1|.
CASSVVEGSYNEQFF
TGTGCCAGCAGCGTAGTCGAGGGCTCCTACAATGAGCAGTTCTTC
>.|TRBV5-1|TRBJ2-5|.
CASRIAETQYF
TGCGCCAGCAGGATAGCGGAGACCCAGTACTTC
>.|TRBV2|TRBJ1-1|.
CASSDYRNTEAFF
TGTGCCAGCAGTGATTATAGGAACACTGAAGCTTTCTTT
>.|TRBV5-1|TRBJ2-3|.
CASSLRQGTDTQYF
TGCGCCAGCAGCTTGAGACAGGGCACAGATACGCAGTATTTT
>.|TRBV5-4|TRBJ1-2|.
CASSSPWSGYTF
TGTGCCAGCAGCTCCCCGTGGAGTGGCTACACCTTC
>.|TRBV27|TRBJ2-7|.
CASTPRIAAYEQYF
TGTGCCAGCACCCCTAGAATAGCAGCCTACGAGCAGTACTTC
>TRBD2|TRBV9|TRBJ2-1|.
CASSVGPLLADNEQFF
TGTGCCAGCAGCGTAGGCCCGCTTCTAGCGGACAATGAGCAGTTCTTC
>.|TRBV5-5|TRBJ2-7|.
CASRTDPGRRVPYEQYF
TGTGCCAGCAGAACCGACCCAGGAAGGCGAGTCCCCTACGAGCAGTACTTC
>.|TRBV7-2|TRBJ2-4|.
CASSLGARGETKNIQYF
TGTGCCAGCAGCTTGGGGGCGAGGGGTGAGACCAAAAACATTCAGTACTTC
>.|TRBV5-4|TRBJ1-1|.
CASSSHVPRGMNTEAFF
TGTGCCAGCAGCTCCCATGTCCCGAGGGGGATGAACACTGAAGCTTTCTTT
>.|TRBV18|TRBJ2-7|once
CASSPSTSLYEQYF
TGTGCCAGCTCACCAAGCACTTCCCTCTACGAGCAGTACTTC
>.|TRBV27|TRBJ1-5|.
CASRDGQIDQPQHF
TGTGCCAGCAGGGACGGACAGATAGATCAGCCCCAGCATTTT
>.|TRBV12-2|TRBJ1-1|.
CASRLNFLPNTEAFF
TGTGCAAGTCGCTTAAACTTCCTGCCGAACACTGAAGCTTTCTTT